What follows describes a single T cell receptor (beta chain). Its antigen is not known. Germline values: CDR1 SGHNT, CDR2 YYREEE (reference sequence). J lost 6 bases, V lost 6 bases, and 13 bases had no gene match. The CDR3 contains 15 residues. The protocol was immunoSEQ multiplex PCR, while the TCRdb copy is restricted to in-frame clones and leaves out a portion. The sample includes roughly 100,000 clones, 88% seen only once; the top ten take about 2%. The sample is drawn from a study of cytomegalovirus exposure and HLA in healthy donors. Notes on the study in general: Confirmation in vitro established that three CMV-associated chains were specific for CMV antigens. In the roughly 130 validation repertoires, a later analysis found that first-cohort TCR clusters tended to co-occur.

This chain uses TRBV5-4 with TRBJ2-3; TRBD2 aligns across 7 bases. What was sequenced was PBMCs. This receptor was obtained from a woman under 30 in good health and CMV-seropositive. DNA for the CDR3: TGTGCCAGCACCGGCTGGGGGGGTCTAGGTGATACGCAGTATTTT. Translation: CASTGWGGLGDTQYF.